The 27 T cell receptor beta chains listed next were all sequenced from one sample in a study of vaccination and CD4 T cells after COVID-19. The treatment was: approximately nine-day PBMC culture with coronavirus spike peptide pools or control peptides (ViraFEST assay). During the years 2011-2018, before the COVID-19 pandemic, the unexposed donor's CD4+ T cells were collected. Cultured CD4+ T-cell DNA underwent Oncomine TCR Beta short-read sequencing. Using the QIAamp micro DNA kit, genomic DNA was extracted from the CD4+ T cells that had been cultured. TCRdb re-derived calls from the PCR reads in MiXCR, one entry per CDR3 protein. This table has about 9,500 distinct CDR3 sequences, over 25% appearing once. Their target antigens are unknown. Material: CD4+ T cells from blood, cultured in vitro. The receptors originated from a human donor in good health.

In this sample, this clonotype is medium-sized. The rearrangement joins TRBV6-1 to TRBJ1-2; D not resolved. Trimming cost V 6 bases and J 4 bases, with 18 bases left between them. The CDR3 runs to 15 residues. Germline V gives CDR1 MNHNS, CDR2 SASEGT. The CDR3: CASSLKVVQSYGYTF. The CDR3 DNA is TGTGCCAGCAGCCTAAAAGTTGTACAGTCCTATGGCTACACCTTC.

This clonotype was detected only a few times. The chain joins TRBV20-1 to TRBJ2-3; possible D gene TRBD2, 5 bases. V lost 2 bases and J lost 0, with 12 bases in between. This CDR3 has 15 residues. The germline V gene encodes CDR1 DFQATT and CDR2 SNEGSKA (reference sequence). The CDR3 DNA is TGCAGTGCTAGAATATTTGGCGGGAGCACAGATACGCAGTATTTT. Protein product: CSARIFGGSTDTQYF.

The chain links TRBV27 to TRBJ2-1; D uncertain. The V gene lost 5 bases and the J gene lost 6 bases, with 8 bases spanning the gap. The CDR3 runs to 12 residues. Germline CDR1 and CDR2: MNHEY and SMNVEV (reference sequence). The CDR3 loop is CASSIIGNEQFF. The CDR3 nucleotides are TGTGCCAGCAGTATTATAGGCAATGAGCAGTTCTTC.

This chain links TRBV11-1 with TRBJ2-3, with D unclear. Between the trimmed V and J ends, which lost 2 bases and 0 bases, there was a span of 9 bases. The CDR3 sequence is 15 residues long. Germline V gene lookup returns CDR1 SGHAT and CDR2 FQDESV (reference sequence). The CDR3 DNA is TGTGCCAGCAGCTTAAGACTTAGGAGCACAGATACGCAGTATTTT. Protein product: CASSLRLRSTDTQYF.

This clonotype has just a few counts. The CDR3 region is CASRGRMGSYEQYF. CDR3 coding DNA: TGTGCCAGCAGGGGACGGATGGGGTCCTACGAGCAGTACTTC. The chain uses TRBV2 and TRBJ2-7, with D perhaps being TRBD1 or TRBD2 (5 bases each). The V end lost 6 bases, the J end lost 1 base, and 13 bases lay between the germline ends. Germline V CDR1 and CDR2: SNHLY, FYNNEI. The CDR3 length is 14 residues.

V usage is TRBV5-5 and J usage is TRBJ2-3; TRBD2 might be the D (5 bases). V dropped 4 bases and J dropped 0 bases, with 18 bases sitting between them. Germline V gene sequence: CDR1 SGHKS, CDR2 YYEKEE (reference sequence). There are 17 residues in the CDR3. The CDR3 nucleotides read TGTGCCAGCAGCCCCAAGGCCGGGGAAACTAGCACAGATACGCAGTATTTT. As protein: CASSPKAGETSTDTQYF.

The chain joins TRBV6-1 to TRBJ1-6; D unclear. Germline V CDR1 and CDR2: MNHNS, SASEGT. V shed 1 base and J shed 4 bases, with 8 bases lying between them. This CDR3 spans 15 amino acids. In DNA form, the CDR3 reads TGTGCCAGCAGTGAAGGGGCGGCTTATAATTCACCCCTCCACTTT. It yields the protein CASSEGAAYNSPLHF.

This chain connects TRBV7-2 to TRBJ1-2, with D unresolved. Looked up from germline, CDR1 is SGHTA and CDR2 is FQGNSA. The CDR3 spans 12 residues. V was pared by 2 bases and J by 6 bases, with 7 bases between. CDR3 DNA sequence: TGTGCCAGCAGCTTAACCCCGAATGGCTACACCTTC. Translation gives CASSLTPNGYTF.

This clonotype was recorded only once. The rearrangement uses TRBV6-2 or TRBV6-3 and TRBJ2-1, with 10 bases matching TRBD2. Per germline, CDR1 MNHEY and CDR2 SVGEGT. This CDR3 has 19 residues. V lost 6 bases and J lost 4; bases outside the gene matches: 18. This CDR3 reads CASRFDRGRGAGGYNEQFF. The DNA of the CDR3 is TGTGCCAGCAGATTCGACAGGGGCCGCGGAGCGGGAGGGTACAATGAGCAGTTCTTC.

This clonotype has a handful of counts. J is TRBJ2-4 and V is TRBV20-1, with 8 bases aligning to TRBD2. The length of the CDR3 is 14 residues. Germline loops: CDR1 DFQATT, CDR2 SNEGSKA (reference sequence). The J segment lost 6 bases and the V segment lost 0 bases, leaving 4 bases of the junction unmatched. The CDR3 sequence: CSAREQREPNIQYF. CDR3 bases: TGCAGTGCTAGAGAACAGCGGGAGCCAAACATTCAGTACTTC.

The CDR3, as DNA: TGTGCCAGCAGCTTACAGACTAGCGGGGAGGGCGAGCAGTACTTC. Its translation: CASSLQTSGEGEQYF. The chain carries TRBV7-6 and TRBJ2-7; 11 nucleotides line up with TRBD2. The CDR3 totals 15 residues. Germline CDR1 SGHVS, CDR2 FNYEAQ. J lost 6 bases, V lost 2 bases, and 6 bases had no gene match.

The genes are TRBV5-4 and TRBJ2-7, with 7 bases lining up with TRBD1. Germline V gene data show CDR1 as SGHNT and CDR2 as YYREEE (reference sequence). The CDR3 runs to 13 residues. V shed 4 bases and J 4 bases; nucleotides not matched to a gene: 5. The CDR3 loop reads CASSPGQQYEQYF. The CDR3 DNA is TGTGCCAGCAGCCCGGGACAGCAGTACGAGCAGTACTTC. Complete variable domain (other parts from reference TRBV5-4 and TRBJ2-7): ETGVTQSPTHLIKTRGQQVTLRCSSQSGHNTVSWYQQALGQGPQFIFQYYREEENGRGNFPPRFSGLQFPNYSSELNVNALELDDSALYLCASSPGQQYEQYFGPGTRLTVT.

The rearrangement joins TRBV4-3 to TRBJ1-6; 9 bases line up with TRBD1. CDR3 length: 14 residues. The germline V gene encodes CDR1 LGHNA and CDR2 YSLEER. V gave up 1 base and J gave up 9 bases; unmatched junction bases: 1. CDR3 in amino acids: CASSQGQGGSPLHF. The CDR3 DNA is TGCGCCAGCAGCCAAGGACAGGGGGGTTCACCCCTCCACTTT.

The V call is TRBV27, the J call TRBJ2-7; 9 bases match TRBD1. J was trimmed by 7 bases and V by 8 bases; bases with no gene match: 6. The CDR3 sequence is 12 residues long. Germline lookup yields CDR1 MNHEY and CDR2 SMNVEV (reference sequence). CDR3 residues: CASGQGLREQYF. CDR3 coding DNA: TGTGCCAGCGGACAGGGGTTGCGGGAGCAGTACTTC.

There are a few counts of this clonotype. The chain carries TRBV7-2 and TRBJ1-1, with D hard to call. Trimming took 3 bases from V and 0 from J, leaving 8 bases between them. Germline loops: CDR1 SGHTA, CDR2 FQGNSA. The CDR3 contains 14 residues. CDR3 protein: CASSLLGMNTEAFF. The CDR3 coding sequence is TGTGCCAGCAGCTTGTTGGGAATGAACACTGAAGCTTTCTTT. The full variable domain, with the rest looked up from reference TRBV7-2 and TRBJ1-1, is GAGVSQSPSNKVTEKGKDVELRCDPISGHTALYWYRQSLGQGLEFLIYFQGNSAPDKSGLPSDRFSAERTGGSVSTLTIQRTQQEDSAVYLCASSLLGMNTEAFFGQGTRLTVV.

This clonotype has more than one count but fewer than ten. The chain recombines TRBV27 with TRBJ2-3, with D perhaps being TRBD1 or TRBD2 (5 bases each). The germline gives CDR1 MNHEY, CDR2 SMNVEV (reference sequence). The V end was cut by 5 bases, the J end by 2 bases, with 17 bases between. The CDR3 length is 16 residues. The CDR3 reads CASSPEGWGFTDTQYF. CDR3 nucleotide sequence: TGTGCCAGCAGTCCCGAAGGGTGGGGGTTCACAGATACGCAGTATTTT.

A single count supports this clonotype. The rearrangement joins TRBV7-2 to TRBJ2-3; 13 positions match TRBD2. Germline assignment: CDR1 SGHTA and CDR2 FQGNSA. V trimming: 5 bases; J trimming: 7 bases; junction bases outside the gene matches: 6. This CDR3 region has 15 residues. Here the CDR3 reads CASSQQTSGRNTQYF. The CDR3 DNA sequence: TGTGCCAGCAGCCAGCAGACTAGCGGGAGGAATACGCAGTATTTT.

V is TRBV20-1 and J is TRBJ2-2, with 10 bases that match TRBD2. This CDR3 is 15 amino acids long. The germline V gene has CDR1 DFQATT and CDR2 SNEGSKA (reference sequence). With V trimmed by 4 bases and J by 6 bases, 8 bases remained unmatched. The CDR3 region has the DNA TGCAGTGCTATATACCTAGCGGGAGCTCCCGGGGAGCTGTTTTTT. Its translation: CSAIYLAGAPGELFF.

V and J are TRBV29-1 and TRBJ2-7; TRBD1 might be the D (5 bases). Trimming shortened V by 4 bases and J by 3 bases, and 10 bases separated the two germline ends. The CDR3 is 12 residues long. The germline V gene encodes CDR1 SQVTM and CDR2 ANQGSEA. The CDR3 DNA reads as TGCAGCGTTGGCGCAGGGCGCTACGAGCAGTACTTC. Protein: CSVGAGRYEQYF.

This sequence joins TRBV20-1 and TRBJ2-3; 7 nucleotides agree with TRBD2. The CDR3 has 13 amino acids. From germline, CDR1 is DFQATT and CDR2 SNEGSKA (reference sequence). The J segment lost 0 bases and the V segment lost 3 bases, leaving 0 bases of the junction unmatched. This CDR3 is CSASGRSTDTQYF. The CDR3 coding sequence is TGCAGTGCTAGCGGGAGGAGCACAGATACGCAGTATTTT.

In its sample, this clonotype ranks as medium-sized. The V call is TRBV19, the J call TRBJ1-1; D not resolved. V was pared by 9 bases and J by 0 bases, with 17 bases between. There are 15 residues in the CDR3. The germline gives CDR1 LNHDA, CDR2 SQIVND (reference sequence). CDR3 DNA sequence: TGTGCCAGCGGTGGCCCCATACCTATGAACACTGAAGCTTTCTTT. Its protein is CASGGPIPMNTEAFF.

This clonotype has only a few counts. At one end, the junction sequence differs from germline, possibly due to a read error. This chain uses TRBV24-1 with TRBJ2-4; 9 bases are shared with TRBD1. Germline V gene sequence: CDR1 KGHDR, CDR2 SFDVKD. The CDR3 has 14 amino acids. In DNA form, the CDR3 reads TGTGCCACCAGTGATTCCGGGACAGGGCACATCCAGTACTTC. This codes for CATSDSGTGHIQYF.

The V and J genes are TRBV7-2 and TRBJ1-1, with D perhaps matching TRBD1 (5 bases). Trimming took 3 bases from V and 1 from J, leaving 12 bases between them. The germline gives CDR1 SGHTA, CDR2 FQGNSA. This CDR3 is 15 amino acids long. The DNA of the CDR3 is TGTGCCAGCAGCTTCTCTGGGGCGGCGAACACTGAAGCTTTCTTT. This sequence encodes CASSFSGAANTEAFF.

J is TRBJ1-1 and V is TRBV9; D is possibly TRBD1 (5 bases). CDR3 size: 14 residues. Trimming took 4 bases from V and 1 from J, leaving 11 bases between them. The germline CDR1 and CDR2 sequences are SGDLS and YYNGEE. The CDR3 region has the DNA TGTGCCAGCAGCACCAGGGAAGGGAACACTGAAGCTTTCTTT. Its protein is CASSTREGNTEAFF.

This clonotype was counted only a few times. The J gene is TRBJ2-1, the V gene TRBV7-6; tentative D call: TRBD2 (5 bases). The CDR3 is 16 residues long. V lost 5 bases to trimming and J lost 9 bases, with 23 bases between them. CDR1 is SGHVS, CDR2 FNYEAQ, per germline. CDR3 nucleotides: TGTGCCAGCAGCCCCCCAACCCCCGGGGTGACTTCTGAGCAGTTCTTC. This translates into CASSPPTPGVTSEQFF.

This clonotype occurred a few times. The rearrangement links TRBV15 to TRBJ2-1; D not certain. The CDR3 totals 13 residues. Germline CDR1 reads LNHNV; CDR2 reads YYDKDF (reference sequence). Trimming pared 0 bases from V and 8 bases from J, leaving 8 bases between. The CDR3 sequence is CATSRDLSHEQFF. The CDR3 bases are TGTGCCACCAGCAGAGATCTAAGCCATGAGCAGTTCTTC.

V gene TRBV20-1 combines with J gene TRBJ2-1; D unclear. V lost 0 bases and J lost 6, with 15 bases in between. The V gene's germline CDR1 is DFQATT and CDR2 SNEGSKA (reference sequence). This CDR3 contains 15 residues. CDR3 amino acids: CSARDLLGRSNEQFF. In DNA, the CDR3 is TGCAGTGCTAGAGATCTCCTCGGACGCAGCAATGAGCAGTTCTTC.